A single TCR beta chain is shown here with its context. Its antigen remains unknown. Amplification used 60 Vbeta primers and 13 Jbeta primers. Sequenced by immunoSEQ multiplex PCR; TCRdb stores in-frame clones only, minus some. This table holds approximately 110,000 clones, about 80% found once. All donors participated as healthy donors of bone marrow. The CDR3 is 13 residues long. V shed 6 bases, J shed 5 bases, and the junction held 3 bases outside the gene matches. The germline gives CDR1 ENHRY, CDR2 SYGVKD. These data originate in a study of cytomegalovirus exposure and HLA in healthy donors. Across the study: From 150 million to 200 million T cells, an earlier analysis saw approximately 110 million unique TCR beta sequences. Broader study findings: The presence/absence work took it that sequencing depth was about the same across donors. Most TCRs appeared rarely, but some public TCRs recurred in many donors.

The sample was PBMCs. The V gene is TRBV10-3, the J gene TRBJ2-1; 8 bases match TRBD2. The sequence came from a woman aged 45-65 years in good health and CMV-seropositive. This CDR3 reads CAISRGGNNEQFF. In nucleotides, the CDR3 is TGTGCCATCAGCCGGGGGGGGAACAATGAGCAGTTCTTC.